Detailed here is one T cell receptor (beta chain). In the authors' methods: Junction-only sequences without quality scores were provided by ImmunoSEQ, so filtering was different. The protocol was immunoSEQ multiplex PCR, while the TCRdb copy is restricted to in-frame clones and leaves out a portion. The V and J calls and the clone size are those of that table, but D and trimming were determined from the DNA. The data contain approximately 2.5 million clones, around 90% of them singletons. This sample is drawn from a study of shared clonotypes between healthy human individuals. The CDR3 is 15 residues long. Germline values: CDR1 MDHEN, CDR2 SYDVKM. V lost 6 bases to trimming and J lost 2 bases, with 11 bases between them.

The receptor was derived from a man aged 18 to 30 in good health. This chain uses TRBV28 with TRBJ2-6, with D tentatively TRBD2 (6 bases). Sequenced: naive CD4+ T cells sorted from blood. Subset meaning: CD45RA+ positively selected. CDR3 nucleotides: TGTGCCAGCAGAATCTCGGGAGCTGGGGCCAACGTCCTGACTTTC. Translating gives CASRISGAGANVLTF.